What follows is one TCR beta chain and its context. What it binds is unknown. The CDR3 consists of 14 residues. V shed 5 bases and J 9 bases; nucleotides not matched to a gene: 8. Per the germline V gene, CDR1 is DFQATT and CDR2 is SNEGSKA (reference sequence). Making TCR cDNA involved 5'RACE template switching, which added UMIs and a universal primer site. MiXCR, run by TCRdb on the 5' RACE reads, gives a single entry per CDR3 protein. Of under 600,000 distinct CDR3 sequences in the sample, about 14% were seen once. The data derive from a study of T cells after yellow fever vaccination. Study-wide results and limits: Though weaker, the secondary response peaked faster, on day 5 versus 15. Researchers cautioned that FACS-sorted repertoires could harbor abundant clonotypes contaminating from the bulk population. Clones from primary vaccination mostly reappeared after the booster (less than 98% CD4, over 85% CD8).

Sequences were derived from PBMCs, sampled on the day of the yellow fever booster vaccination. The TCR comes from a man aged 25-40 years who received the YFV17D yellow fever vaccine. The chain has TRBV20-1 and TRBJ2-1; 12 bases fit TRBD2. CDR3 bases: TGCAGTGCTGGACTAGCGGGGAAAGGGGTTGAGCAGTTCTTC. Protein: CSAGLAGKGVEQFF.